The T cell receptor (beta chain) under discussion was sequenced for a study of blood T cells in healthy people across ages. This clonotype has only a few counts. This CDR3 comprises 14 residues. From germline, CDR1 is SEHNR and CDR2 FQNEAQ (reference sequence). V was cut by 8 bases and J by 3 bases, with 13 bases left in between. Researchers isolated at least 6.5 million PBMCs per sample. Next came a second PCR, run for about 7 to 12 cycles, which used a sample-barcoded 5' primer along with a J-beta primer mix. TCRdb re-derived calls from the 5' RACE reads in MiXCR, one entry per CDR3 protein. The top ten hold under 4.5% of the sample, which has about 800,000 distinct CDR3 sequences, around 25% seen once. The sample was also linked to a second study, of T cells of mothers and their children.

The chain carries TRBV7-9 and TRBJ1-4; D ambiguous. Sequenced: blood. The TCR sequence derives from a boy aged 5-17 years in good health. The CDR3 loop reads CASQPDNPNEKLFF. The CDR3 DNA sequence: TGTGCCAGCCAGCCGGATAACCCTAATGAAAAACTGTTTTTT.